These T cell receptor beta chains were read from a single sample in a study of PD-1 blockade in classical Hodgkin lymphoma. Using immunoSEQ multiplex PCR, the repertoire was profiled, and TCRdb retains in-frame clones only, with some absent. The sample shows 55,000 to 75,000 clones, 70% to 80% of them seen only once. The material sequenced was peripheral blood mononuclear cells (PBMCs), taken before the second cycle of nivolumab. These receptor sequences come from a human donor with classical Hodgkin lymphoma. CDR3s include the opening cysteine and the closing phenylalanine or tryptophan. The D gene is left open where the match is weak. Where a row states a size, it is once, few, many or the class of an expanded clone; other rows omit it.

>TRBV28|.|.|TRBJ1-6
CASSPMGVSYNSPLHF
TGTGCCAGCAGTCCAATGGGGGTTTCCTATAATTCACCCCTCCACTTT
>TRBV4-1|.|.|TRBJ1-6
CASSQDIFKAGVDSPLHF
TGCGCCAGCAGCCAAGATATTTTTAAGGCTGGGGTGGATTCACCCCTCCACTTT
>TRBV7-8|.|TRBD2|TRBJ2-1
CASSSQIAGRRSYNEQFF
TGTGCCAGCAGCTCGCAGATAGCGGGTCGGCGTTCCTACAATGAGCAGTTCTTC
>TRBV6-1|.|.|TRBJ1-1
CASQWLGNTEAFF
TGTGCCAGCCAATGGCTAGGGAACACTGAAGCTTTCTTT
>TRBV5-1|many|.|TRBJ1-4
CASRPQGLSAEKLFF
TGCGCCAGCAGACCCCAGGGTTTATCGGCCGAAAAACTGTTTTTT
>TRBV11-2|once|TRBD2|TRBJ2-7
CASSLTSGNNYEQYF
TGTGCCAGCAGCCTAACTAGCGGGAATAACTACGAGCAGTACTTC
>TRBV7-6|.|.|TRBJ2-5
CASSPGILTQYF
TGTGCCAGCAGCCCCGGGATATTGACCCAGTACTTC
>TRBV11-2|few|TRBD1|TRBJ2-7
CASSLGQVYEQYF
TGTGCCAGCAGCCTCGGACAGGTCTACGAGCAGTACTTC
>TRBV2|once|.|TRBJ2-7
CASSLQVQGSEQYF
TGTGCCAGCAGTTTGCAAGTACAGGGTAGCGAGCAGTACTTC
>TRBV13|.|TRBD2|TRBJ2-5
CASSQGLAGGAQETQYF
TGTGCCAGCAGCCAGGGACTAGCGGGAGGGGCACAAGAGACCCAGTACTTC
>TRBV28|once|.|TRBJ1-6
CASTTTSSYNSPLHF
TGTGCCAGCACCACGACCAGCTCCTATAATTCACCCCTCCACTTT
>TRBV6-1|once|TRBD1|TRBJ1-2
CASETGTGTLYGYTF
TGTGCCAGCGAGACCGGGACAGGGACGCTCTATGGCTACACCTTC
>TRBV18|.|TRBD1|TRBJ2-7
CASSLGDSSSYEQYF
TGTGCCAGCTCACTGGGGGACAGTAGCTCCTACGAGCAGTACTTC
>TRBV18|.|.|TRBJ2-3
CASSFTQRSASTDTQYF
TGTGCCAGCTCATTTACTCAAAGATCCGCTAGCACAGATACGCAGTATTTT
>TRBV28|.|.|TRBJ2-5
CASQWQPEETQYF
TGTGCCAGCCAGTGGCAGCCGGAAGAGACCCAGTACTTC
>TRBV6-6|.|TRBD1|TRBJ1-1
CASSYSGTGLTEAFF
TGTGCCAGCAGTTACTCCGGGACAGGGCTCACTGAAGCTTTCTTT
>TRBV9|.|.|TRBJ1-1
CASSSGTLSVAFF
TGTGCCAGCAGCTCGGGGACCCTCTCCGTAGCTTTCTTT
>TRBV29-1|.|TRBD1|TRBJ1-2
CSVGAGGALGYTF
TGCAGCGTTGGGGCAGGGGGCGCGCTGGGCTACACCTTC
>TRBV4-1|.|TRBD1|TRBJ1-2
CASSPQLRTGGYTF
TGCGCCAGCAGCCCGCAACTCCGGACAGGGGGCTACACCTTC
>TRBV6-6|.|.|TRBJ1-5
CATGMAGTILPQHF
TGTGCCACCGGTATGGCCGGTACAATCTTACCCCAGCATTTT
>TRBV6-1|.|.|TRBJ1-5
CASSERTVPNQPQHF
TGTGCCAGCAGTGAAAGGACAGTACCCAATCAGCCCCAGCATTTT
>TRBV5-1|few|TRBD2|TRBJ2-1
CASSGLAGANNEQFF
TGCGCCAGCAGCGGACTAGCGGGGGCCAACAATGAGCAGTTCTTC
>TRBV7-6|.|TRBD2|TRBJ2-3
CASSVGTSGGDTQYF
TGTGCCAGCAGCGTCGGGACTAGCGGGGGAGATACGCAGTATTTT
>TRBV7-9|few|.|TRBJ1-3
CASSLSPAGNTIYF
TGTGCCAGCAGCTTATCTCCAGCTGGAAACACCATATATTTT
>TRBV6-1|.|.|TRBJ2-7
CASSEAGLSEQYF
TGTGCCAGCAGTGAAGCGGGACTTTCGGAGCAGTACTTC
>TRBV11-2|.|.|TRBJ2-5
CASSLVGPAQETQYF
TGTGCCAGCAGCTTAGTGGGCCCGGCACAAGAGACCCAGTACTTC
>TRBV2|.|.|TRBJ1-1
CASSEKGYSGTEAFF
TGTGCCAGCAGTGAAAAAGGGTATAGTGGCACTGAAGCTTTCTTT
>TRBV28|few|.|TRBJ1-2
CASSEANYGYTF
TGTGCCAGCAGTGAAGCTAACTATGGCTACACCTTC
>TRBV5-6|.|.|TRBJ1-1
CASIRQNLEQSHTEAFF
TGTGCCAGCATCAGGCAAAACTTGGAACAGTCCCACACTGAAGCTTTCTTT
>TRBV10-3|.|TRBD2|TRBJ2-1
CAISESSGTSGRVEQFF
TGTGCCATCAGTGAGTCTTCCGGGACTAGCGGGAGAGTCGAGCAGTTCTTC
>TRBV5-4|.|TRBD1|TRBJ1-4
CASSLGGQGEKLFF
TGTGCCAGCAGCTTGGGGGGACAGGGTGAAAAACTGTTTTTT
>TRBV5-1|.|TRBD2|TRBJ2-7
CASSQTSGTYEQYF
TGCGCCAGCAGCCAGACTAGCGGGACCTACGAGCAGTACTTC
>TRBV30|few|.|TRBJ1-2
CAWSVEGSVNYGYTF
TGTGCCTGGAGTGTAGAAGGCTCAGTTAACTATGGCTACACCTTC
>TRBV19|.|.|TRBJ1-2
CASRLTGQPGGYTF
TGTGCCAGTCGCTTAACGGGACAACCTGGGGGCTACACCTTC
>TRBV11-2|many|.|TRBJ2-1
CASSLVLGTLNNEQFF
TGTGCCAGCAGCTTAGTACTCGGGACCCTTAACAATGAGCAGTTCTTC
>TRBV27|.|TRBD1|TRBJ1-1
CASIQGVGNTEAFF
TGTGCCAGCATACAGGGGGTTGGGAACACTGAAGCTTTCTTT
>TRBV5-1|.|.|TRBJ1-1
CASSLVPWGTEAFF
TGCGCCAGCAGCTTGGTTCCCTGGGGGACTGAAGCTTTCTTT
>TRBV5-1|once|.|TRBJ2-2
CASSLDFGGELFF
TGCGCCAGCAGCTTGGATTTCGGGGGGGAGCTGTTTTTT
>TRBV7-9|.|TRBD1|TRBJ2-1
CASSLKDREQFF
TGTGCCAGCAGCCTGAAGGACAGGGAGCAGTTCTTC
>TRBV2|.|.|TRBJ1-2
CASSVQQINYGYTF
TGTGCCAGCAGTGTACAGCAGATAAACTATGGCTACACCTTC
>TRBV5-6|.|.|TRBJ2-7
CASSPFWGTSYEQYF
TGTGCCAGCAGTCCCTTTTGGGGCACCTCCTACGAGCAGTACTTC
>TRBV9|.|TRBD1|TRBJ2-1
CASSVRDRGMDNEQFF
TGTGCCAGCAGCGTGAGGGACAGGGGGATGGACAATGAGCAGTTCTTC
>TRBV27|.|TRBD2|TRBJ2-1
CASRKLAGDEQFF
TGTGCCAGCAGAAAGCTAGCGGGAGATGAGCAGTTCTTC
>TRBV11-3|once|TRBD2|TRBJ2-5
CASSYGTSGRRETQYF
TGTGCCAGCAGCTACGGGACTAGCGGGAGACGAGAGACCCAGTACTTC
>TRBV6-5|.|TRBD1|TRBJ2-3
CASSYAGTGDTQYF
TGTGCCAGCAGTTATGCCGGGACAGGCGATACGCAGTATTTT
>TRBV7-3|few|TRBD2|TRBJ2-3
CASSPGTTSKVVF
TGTGCCAGCAGCCCCGGGACTACTAGCAAGGTGGTATTT
>TRBV27|.|.|TRBJ1-3
CASSLFSGSGNTIYF
TGTGCCAGCAGTTTATTTTCGGGGTCGGGAAACACCATATATTTT
>TRBV19|.|TRBD1|TRBJ1-2
CASSRGTGTNYGYTF
TGTGCCAGTAGTCGCGGGACAGGGACCAACTATGGCTACACCTTC
>TRBV6-1|.|TRBD1|TRBJ1-1
CASSDGTANTEAFF
TGTGCCAGCAGTGACGGGACAGCGAACACTGAAGCTTTCTTT
>TRBV18|.|.|TRBJ2-7
CASSPETGNLHEQYF
TGTGCCAGCTCACCGGAAACAGGGAACCTGCACGAGCAGTACTTC
>TRBV28|.|.|TRBJ2-5
CASSLYQGKGETQYF
TGTGCCAGCAGTTTATACCAGGGAAAGGGAGAGACCCAGTACTTC